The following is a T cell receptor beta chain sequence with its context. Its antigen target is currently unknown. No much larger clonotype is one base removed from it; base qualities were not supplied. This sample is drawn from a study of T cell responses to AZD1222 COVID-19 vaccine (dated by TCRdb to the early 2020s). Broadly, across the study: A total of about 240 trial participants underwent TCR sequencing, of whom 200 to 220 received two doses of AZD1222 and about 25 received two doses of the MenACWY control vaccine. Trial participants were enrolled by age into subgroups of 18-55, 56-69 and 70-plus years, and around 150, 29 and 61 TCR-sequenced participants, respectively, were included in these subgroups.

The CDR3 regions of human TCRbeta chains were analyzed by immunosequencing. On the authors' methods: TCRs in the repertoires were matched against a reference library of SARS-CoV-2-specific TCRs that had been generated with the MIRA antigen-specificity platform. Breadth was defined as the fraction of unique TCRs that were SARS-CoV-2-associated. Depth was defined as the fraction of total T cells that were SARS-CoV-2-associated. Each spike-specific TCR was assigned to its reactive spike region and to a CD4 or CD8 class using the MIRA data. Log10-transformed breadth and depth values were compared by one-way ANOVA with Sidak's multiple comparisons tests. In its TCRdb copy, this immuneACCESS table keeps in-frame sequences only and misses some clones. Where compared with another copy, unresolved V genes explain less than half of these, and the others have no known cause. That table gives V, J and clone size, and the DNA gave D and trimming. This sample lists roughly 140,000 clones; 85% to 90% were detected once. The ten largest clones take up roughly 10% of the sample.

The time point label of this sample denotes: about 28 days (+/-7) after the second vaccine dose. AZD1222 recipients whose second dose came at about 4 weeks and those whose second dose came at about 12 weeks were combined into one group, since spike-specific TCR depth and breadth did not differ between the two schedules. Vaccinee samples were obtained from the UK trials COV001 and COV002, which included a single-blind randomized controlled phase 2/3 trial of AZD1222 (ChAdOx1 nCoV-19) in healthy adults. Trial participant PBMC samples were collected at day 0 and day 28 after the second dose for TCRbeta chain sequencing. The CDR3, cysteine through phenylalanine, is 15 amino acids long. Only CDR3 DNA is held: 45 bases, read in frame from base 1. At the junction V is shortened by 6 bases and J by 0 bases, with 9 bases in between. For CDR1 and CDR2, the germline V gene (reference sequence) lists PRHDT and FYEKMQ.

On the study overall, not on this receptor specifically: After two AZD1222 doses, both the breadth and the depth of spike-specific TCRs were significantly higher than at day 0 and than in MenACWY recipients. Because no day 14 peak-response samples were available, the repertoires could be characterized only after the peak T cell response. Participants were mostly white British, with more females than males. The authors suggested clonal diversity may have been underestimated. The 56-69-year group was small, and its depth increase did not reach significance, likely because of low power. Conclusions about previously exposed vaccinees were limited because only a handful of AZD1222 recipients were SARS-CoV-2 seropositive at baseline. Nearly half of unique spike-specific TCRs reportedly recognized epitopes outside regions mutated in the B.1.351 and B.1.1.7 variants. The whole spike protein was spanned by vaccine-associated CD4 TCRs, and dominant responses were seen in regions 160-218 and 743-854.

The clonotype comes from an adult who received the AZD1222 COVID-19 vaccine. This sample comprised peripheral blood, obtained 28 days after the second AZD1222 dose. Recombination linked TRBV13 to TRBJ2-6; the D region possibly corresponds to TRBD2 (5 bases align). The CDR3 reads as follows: CASRTADSGANVLTF. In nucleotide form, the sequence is TGTGCCAGCAGAACAGCGGACTCTGGGGCCAACGTCCTGACTTTC.